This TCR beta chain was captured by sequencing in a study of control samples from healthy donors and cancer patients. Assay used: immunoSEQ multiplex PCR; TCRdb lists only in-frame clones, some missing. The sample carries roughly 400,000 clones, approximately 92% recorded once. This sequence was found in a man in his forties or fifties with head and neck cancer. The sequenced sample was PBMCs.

DNA of the CDR3: TGTGCCAGCAGTTACTCCATGAGGACAGGGGACTATGGCTACACCTTC. Amino acids: CASSYSMRTGDYGYTF. J is TRBJ1-2 and V is TRBV6-2 or TRBV6-3; 9 bases match TRBD1. The CDR3 has 16 amino acids. Germline V gives CDR1 MNHEY, CDR2 SVGEGT. The V gene end was trimmed by 0 bases and the J gene end by 3 bases; junction bases not matched to a gene: 5.